This T cell receptor beta chain came from a study of T cell responses to AZD1222 COVID-19 vaccine. In germline, CDR1 is LGHDT, CDR2 YNNKEL (reference sequence). V dropped 1 base and J dropped 2; count of bases not matched to a gene: 2. This CDR3 spans 15 amino acids. This clone was recorded a few times. Antigen unknown. Whole-study results and caveats: Researchers took repertoire samples only after the peak T cell response had come. Variant regions that are unmutated are reportedly the target of nearly half of spike-specific TCRs. CD4 TCRs associated with vaccination spanned spike, dominating at 160-218 and 743-854. Among those given AZD1222, only six or seven were seropositive at baseline.

Generated by immunoSEQ multiplex PCR, the TCRdb table keeps only in-frame clones and is missing some. The sample records over 110,000 clones, just under 95% being singletons. Sample: peripheral blood, taken after recovery from COVID-19. The chain joins TRBV3-1 (or the pseudogene TRBV3-2) to TRBJ1-2; 9 bases fit TRBD1. The sequence was collected from an adult who had recovered from COVID-19. The CDR3 DNA reads as TGTGCCAGCAGCCAAGGGACAGGGGTCAACTATGGCTACACCTTC. It is translated as CASSQGTGVNYGYTF.